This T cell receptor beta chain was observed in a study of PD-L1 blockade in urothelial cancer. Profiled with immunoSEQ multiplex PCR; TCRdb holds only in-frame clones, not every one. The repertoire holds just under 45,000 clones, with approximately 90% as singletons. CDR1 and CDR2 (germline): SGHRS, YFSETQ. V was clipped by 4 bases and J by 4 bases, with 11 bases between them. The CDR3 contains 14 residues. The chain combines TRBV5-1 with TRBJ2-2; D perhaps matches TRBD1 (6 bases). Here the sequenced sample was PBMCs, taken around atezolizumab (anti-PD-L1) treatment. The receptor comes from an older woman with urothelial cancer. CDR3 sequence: CASSVGHSTGELFF. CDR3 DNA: TGCGCCAGCAGCGTGGGACACTCCACCGGGGAGCTGTTTTTT.